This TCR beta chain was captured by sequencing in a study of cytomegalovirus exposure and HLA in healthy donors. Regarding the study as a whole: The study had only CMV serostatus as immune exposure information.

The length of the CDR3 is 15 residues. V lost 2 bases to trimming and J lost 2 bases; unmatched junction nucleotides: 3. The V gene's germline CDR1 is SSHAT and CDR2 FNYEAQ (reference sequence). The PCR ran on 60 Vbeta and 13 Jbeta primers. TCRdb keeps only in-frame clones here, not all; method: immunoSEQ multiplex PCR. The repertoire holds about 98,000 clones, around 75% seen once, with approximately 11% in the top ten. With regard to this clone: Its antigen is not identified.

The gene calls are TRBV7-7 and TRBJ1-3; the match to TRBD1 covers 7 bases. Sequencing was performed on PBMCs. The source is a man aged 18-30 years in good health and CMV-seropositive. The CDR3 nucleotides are TGTGCCAGCAGCTTACGACAGGGCCCTGGAAACACCATATATTTT. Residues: CASSLRQGPGNTIYF.